These 14 T cell receptor beta chains came from one sample sequenced in a study of Ad26.COV2.S vaccination and SARS-CoV-2 variants. Treatment reported: some 19 received Ad26.COV2.S at low or high dose, single or two shots; about five received placebo; per-sample allocation not given. After the first vaccine or placebo injection, samples were drawn on day 63. Repertoires were generated with immunoSEQ multiplex PCR, while TCRdb's copy carries only in-frame clones and drops some. The sample has some 370,000 clones, 83% seen once. This specimen consisted of peripheral blood, obtained in a trial of Ad26.COV2.S vaccine versus placebo. These receptors were taken from a person between 18 and 65 years old who received the Ad26.COV2.S COVID-19 vaccine or a placebo.

The rearrangement joins TRBV5-1 to TRBJ2-3; D unresolved. CDR3 length: 13 residues. Trimming stripped 1 base from V and 4 bases from J, with 7 bases between. Germline lookup yields CDR1 SGHRS and CDR2 YFSETQ. This CDR3 is CASSLFSSDTQYF. The CDR3 DNA reads as TGCGCCAGCAGCTTGTTCTCTTCAGATACGCAGTATTTT.

The sample holds one count of this clone. The chain combines TRBV5-1 with TRBJ2-7; 7 bases match TRBD1. This CDR3 contains 14 residues. Germline V gives CDR1 SGHRS, CDR2 YFSETQ. Unmatched junction bases numbered 7, after V lost 0 bases and J lost 7 bases. The CDR3: CASSLGQGLGEQYF. Here the CDR3 DNA reads TGCGCCAGCAGCTTGGGACAGGGTTTAGGGGAGCAGTACTTC.

The V gene is TRBV7-8, the J gene TRBJ2-5; 12 bases map to TRBD2. CDR1 is SGHVS, CDR2 FQNEAQ, per germline. V was pared by 1 base and J by 1 base, with 4 bases of the junction left unmatched. The CDR3 sequence is 17 residues long. This CDR3 reads CASSLGGLAGTQETQYF. For the CDR3, the DNA is TGTGCCAGCAGCTTAGGTGGACTAGCGGGGACCCAAGAGACCCAGTACTTC.

This clone appeared a single time. The chain couples TRBV4-3 to TRBJ1-6, with a weak D call TRBD1 (5 bases). The CDR3 totals 14 residues. Germline V gene data show CDR1 as LGHNA and CDR2 as YSLEER. Trimming took 3 bases from V and 13 from J, leaving 16 bases between them. CDR3 protein: CASSQNRRERPLHF. The DNA for the CDR3 is TGCGCCAGCAGCCAGAATCGCAGGGAGCGGCCCCTCCACTTT.

The V call is TRBV19, the J call TRBJ2-1; 10 nucleotides match TRBD1. Germline V lookup: CDR1 LNHDA, CDR2 SQIVND (reference sequence). The CDR3 contains 15 residues. Germline trimming cut 7 bases from V and 6 bases from J; bases unmatched to any gene: 9. In DNA, the CDR3 is TGTGCCAGTACCCCATGGACAGGGGGTCCCAATGAGCAGTTCTTC. Protein product: CASTPWTGGPNEQFF.

This clone was recorded only once. The rearrangement links TRBV29-1 to TRBJ2-3; D is tentatively TRBD1 or TRBD2 (6 bases each). With 8 bases removed from V and 6 bases from J, the gap between germline ends came to 18 bases. The CDR3 runs 13 residues. The V gene's germline CDR1 is SQVTM and CDR2 ANQGSEA. Here the CDR3 DNA reads TGCAGCTCCCGGAGGGGGGCTGTGGATACGCAGTATTTT. Its protein product is CSSRRGAVDTQYF.

The table lists this clone with a few counts. CDR3 sequence: CASSPAVFSEAFF. CDR3 DNA sequence: TGTGCCAGCAGCCCCGCGGTATTTTCTGAAGCTTTCTTT. This chain uses TRBV14 with TRBJ1-1, with unresolved D. The germline V gene encodes CDR1 SGHDN and CDR2 FVKESK. V shed 4 bases and J shed 6 bases, with 12 bases lying between them. This CDR3 is 13 amino acids long.

The CDR3 nucleotides are TGTGCCAGCAGCCCCACGATCCAAGAGACCCAGTACTTC. The encoded protein is CASSPTIQETQYF. The chain employs TRBV6-5 and TRBJ2-5; no firm D call. This CDR3 region has 13 residues. Germline CDR1 and CDR2: MNHEY and SVGAGI. Trimming left V 6 bases short and J 1 base short, with 9 bases between.

This chain links TRBV7-2 with TRBJ2-3; 8 positions agree with TRBD2. Unmatched junction bases numbered 2, after V lost 2 bases and J lost 1 base. Germline CDR1 and CDR2: SGHTA and FQGNSA. The CDR3 totals 15 residues. The CDR3 sequence is CASSLMRGGTDTQYF. The CDR3 coding sequence is TGTGCCAGCAGCTTAATGCGGGGGGGCACAGATACGCAGTATTTT.

The J gene is TRBJ2-7, the V gene TRBV5-6, with a tentative D call TRBD1 (6 bases). V lost 0 bases to trimming and J lost 2 bases, with 15 bases between them. The CDR3 is 16 residues long. The germline V gene encodes CDR1 SGHDT and CDR2 YYEEEE. CDR3 residues: CASSLGRQGLTYEQYF. The CDR3 DNA is TGTGCCAGCAGCTTGGGCCGCCAGGGGCTAACCTACGAGCAGTACTTC.

The CDR3 DNA reads TGTGCCATCAGTGACTACCCCGGCCGCTATGGCTACACCTTC. It yields the protein CAISDYPGRYGYTF. The chain couples TRBV10-3 to TRBJ1-2; D gene ambiguous. The germline gives CDR1 ENHRY, CDR2 SYGVKD. CDR3 size: 14 residues. V was pared by 3 bases and J by 4 bases, with 12 bases between.

This sequence joins TRBV5-4 and TRBJ1-2, with D maybe TRBD1 (6 bases). Germline CDR1 is SGHNT and CDR2 is YYREEE (reference sequence). V lost 3 bases and J lost 2, with 14 bases in between. This CDR3 contains 15 residues. The DNA for the CDR3 is TGTGCCAGCAGCTCCCCAGGGGCCGGGAACTATGGCTACACCTTC. Amino acid sequence: CASSSPGAGNYGYTF.

The chain is built from TRBV6-5 and TRBJ1-1; D is undetermined. This CDR3 is 16 amino acids long. Trimming took 0 bases from V and 1 from J, leaving 12 bases between them. Germline lookup yields CDR1 MNHEY and CDR2 SVGAGI. Here the CDR3 reads CASSYSNLLPNTEAFF. The DNA for the CDR3 is TGTGCCAGCAGTTACTCCAACCTACTGCCGAACACTGAAGCTTTCTTT.

As concerns this clone: Other nucleotide sequences in the sample specify the same CDR3. This chain links TRBV7-3 with TRBJ1-1, with 9 nucleotides matching TRBD1. Germline-derived CDR1 and CDR2 are SGHTA and FQGTGA. CDR3 length equals 14 residues. The ends lost 3 bases at V and 1 base at J; junction bases unmatched: 0. The CDR3 DNA follows: TGTGCCAGCAGCTTGACAGGGGGGAACACTGAAGCTTTCTTT. Its protein product is CASSLTGGNTEAFF. The whole variable domain, remainder taken from reference TRBV7-3 and TRBJ1-1, is GAGVSQTPSNKVTEKGKYVELRCDPISGHTALYWYRQSLGQGPEFLIYFQGTGAADDSGLPNDRFFAVRPEGSVSTLKIQRTERGDSAVYLCASSLTGGNTEAFFGQGTRLTVV.